This entry concerns a single TCR beta chain. As processed by the authors: Reference gene primer amplification in the assay estimated nucleated cell counts. Sequencing was performed with immunoSEQ multiplex PCR; in TCRdb, only in-frame clones are kept and a portion is missing. For V, J and clone size, that table is used; D and trimming come from the DNA. The table lists fewer than 200,000 clones, 83% of them singletons. The study drew participants aged roughly 18 to 95 years from approximately 25 US areas. Cohort assignment relied on participant-reported clinical history. The data derive from a study of blood T cell repertoires in COVID-19. Overall study: T cells, B-cell-depleted T cells, or PBMCs provided the cDNA or gDNA that served as material.

Germline V gene data show CDR1 as SGHRS and CDR2 as YFSETQ. V lost 0 bases, J lost 2 bases, and 9 bases lay in between. This CDR3 has 14 residues. Specimen: PBMCs or T cells enriched from blood (not recorded which). This sequence originates from a woman aged 50 to 60 in a cohort exposed to, infected with or recovered from COVID-19 (not recorded which). V and J are TRBV5-1 and TRBJ2-7, with D perhaps matching TRBD1 (5 bases). The CDR3 loop is CASSLGGKPYEQYF. The CDR3 coding sequence is TGCGCCAGCAGCTTGGGGGGCAAACCCTACGAGCAGTACTTC.